The 17 T cell receptor beta chains presented below share a single source sample, sequenced in a study of T cells in tumors after PD-1 blockade. Some clones are missing from TCRdb's copy, which holds only in-frame ones; the method was immunoSEQ multiplex PCR. The repertoire has 40,000 to 55,000 clones, 75% to 85% of them found once; the top ten carry approximately 15%. The sequencing here drew on PBMCs, taken before anti-PD-1 treatment. The receptors were gathered from a human donor with basal cell carcinoma.

This clone is a singleton in its sample. This sequence joins TRBV4-1 and TRBJ1-4; possibly TRBD1 for D (5 bases). Germline V gene data show CDR1 as MGHRA and CDR2 as YSYEKL. The V gene lost 0 bases and the J gene lost 6 bases, with 11 bases spanning the gap. The CDR3 covers 15 residues. The CDR3 is CASSQDWGQDEKLFF. DNA for the CDR3: TGCGCCAGCAGCCAAGACTGGGGCCAAGATGAAAAACTGTTTTTT.

The J gene is TRBJ2-5, the V gene TRBV13, with 9 bases fitting TRBD2. The CDR3 sequence is 15 residues long. Per germline, CDR1 PRHDT and CDR2 FYEKMQ (reference sequence). J gave up 4 bases and V 4 bases, and 7 bases lay outside the gene matches. The CDR3 DNA is TGTGCCAGCAGCTCAGTAGCGGGGGAGGGAGAGACCCAGTACTTC. Translation: CASSSVAGEGETQYF. Complete variable domain (other parts from reference TRBV13 and TRBJ2-5): AAGVIQSPRHLIKEKRETATLKCYPIPRHDTVYWYQQGPGQDPQFLISFYEKMQSDKGSIPDRFSAQQFSDYHSELNMSSLELGDSALYFCASSSVAGEGETQYFGPGTRLLVL.

The rearrangement uses TRBV6-5 and TRBJ2-7, with D possibly TRBD2 on 7 matching bases. The CDR3 covers 15 residues. Trimming shortened V by 2 bases and J by 4 bases, and 15 bases separated the two germline ends. The germline gives CDR1 MNHEY, CDR2 SVGAGI. The CDR3, as DNA: TGTGCCAGCAGTTACGGGACACCGGGGGGTTACGAGCAGTACTTC. This sequence encodes CASSYGTPGGYEQYF.

The genes are TRBV5-1 and TRBJ1-1, with D maybe TRBD1 (5 bases). Trimming stripped 4 bases from V and 4 bases from J, with 11 bases between. There are 13 residues in the CDR3. The germline CDR1 and CDR2 sequences are SGHRS and YFSETQ. As DNA, the CDR3 is TGCGCCAGCAGCCCATTGGGGGGCACTGAAGCTTTCTTT. This gives the protein CASSPLGGTEAFF.

This chain links TRBV6-5 with TRBJ1-1; 11 positions agree with TRBD1. V was clipped by 7 bases and J by 9 bases; unmatched bases: 4. Looked up from germline, CDR1 is MNHEY and CDR2 is SVGAGI. This CDR3 has 12 residues. CDR3 in DNA: TGTGCCAGCACGGACAGGGGGCGGAAAGCTTTCTTT. Residues: CASTDRGRKAFF.

This chain uses TRBV18 with TRBJ1-3, with D hard to call. The CDR3 extends over 15 amino acids. The V and J ends lost 3 bases and 0 bases respectively, with 9 bases between them. CDR1 is KGHSH, CDR2 LQKENI, per germline. Here the CDR3 DNA reads TGTGCCAGCTCACCGGCATACAGCTCTGGAAACACCATATATTTT. Translation: CASSPAYSSGNTIYF.

The rearrangement links TRBV5-1 to TRBJ1-2; D gene ambiguous. Germline lookup yields CDR1 SGHRS and CDR2 YFSETQ. The CDR3 runs 13 residues. V lost 5 bases, J lost 0 bases, and 8 bases lay in between. CDR3 coding DNA: TGCGCCAGCAGTCAGGTAGCTAACTATGGCTACACCTTC. Its protein product is CASSQVANYGYTF.

The V call is TRBV10-3, the J call TRBJ2-6; 9 positions agree with TRBD1. Germline V gene lookup returns CDR1 ENHRY and CDR2 SYGVKD. This CDR3 has 18 residues. The junction had 9 bases not matched to a gene; V was cut back by 5 bases and J by 1 base. The CDR3, as DNA: TGTGCCATCAGTCCCGGGACAGGGTTTAGATCTGGGGCCAACGTCCTGACTTTC. Translating gives CAISPGTGFRSGANVLTF.

This chain links TRBV6-5 with TRBJ1-1; the D gene is possibly TRBD1 (6 bases). The germline V gene has CDR1 MNHEY and CDR2 SVGAGI. The length of the CDR3 is 13 residues. Trimming pared 8 bases from V and 5 bases from J, leaving 15 bases between. In DNA, the CDR3 is TGTGCCAGCCGTCAAAGGGGGATTACTGAAGCTTTCTTT. This sequence encodes CASRQRGITEAFF.

The chain uses TRBV10-3 and TRBJ1-1; no firm D call. Germline V gene sequence: CDR1 ENHRY, CDR2 SYGVKD. This CDR3 is 15 amino acids long. V was shortened by 3 bases and J by 4 bases, with 15 bases between the two germline ends. CDR3 bases: TGTGCCATCAGTGACCACCAAATGACGGCCACTGAAGCTTTCTTT. It yields the protein CAISDHQMTATEAFF.

The V and J genes are TRBV6-4 and TRBJ2-1; unclear D gene. V was pared by 6 bases and J by 2 bases, with 11 bases between. Germline values: CDR1 MRHNA, CDR2 SNTAGT. This CDR3 has 14 amino acids. Here the CDR3 DNA reads TGTGCCAGCAGCCCCGAAGGGCCCTACAATGAGCAGTTCTTC. Protein: CASSPEGPYNEQFF.

The chain combines TRBV28 with TRBJ1-2; D may be TRBD1 (5 bases). The V and J ends lost 3 bases and 8 bases respectively, with 16 bases between them. CDR1 is MDHEN, CDR2 SYDVKM, per germline. CDR3 length: 14 residues. CDR3 sequence (DNA): TGTGCCAGCAGTTTGTTCCGCGGGGCAGGGGGCTACACCTTC. This encodes CASSLFRGAGGYTF.

This clone is a singleton in its sample. The chain combines TRBV6-5 with TRBJ1-1, with 11 bases lining up with TRBD1. V gave up 10 bases and J gave up 6 bases; unmatched junction bases: 7. The germline gives CDR1 MNHEY, CDR2 SVGAGI. This CDR3 is 13 amino acids long. Written as DNA, the CDR3 is TGTGCCACCCGGGACAGGGGGTTACCTGAAGCTTTCTTT. This sequence encodes CATRDRGLPEAFF.

V usage is TRBV2 and J usage is TRBJ2-5, with a possible D match to TRBD2 (5 bases). V lost 1 base to trimming and J lost 5 bases, with 17 bases between them. Germline V gene sequence: CDR1 SNHLY, CDR2 FYNNEI. The CDR3 loop spans 16 amino acids. The DNA for the CDR3 is TGTGCCAGCAGTGAAGGTCCCAGCGGAATGAAGGAGACCCAGTACTTC. Its translation: CASSEGPSGMKETQYF.

The chain has TRBV10-3 and TRBJ2-2, with TRBD1 identical over 9 bases. J lost 6 bases, V lost 0 bases, and 2 bases had no gene match. Germline V gives CDR1 ENHRY, CDR2 SYGVKD. The CDR3 loop spans 15 amino acids. The CDR3 region has the DNA TGTGCCATCAGTGAGTCCCGGGACAGGGCCGGGGAGCTGTTTTTT. Its translation: CAISESRDRAGELFF.

The rearrangement links TRBV19 to TRBJ1-6; possibly TRBD1 for D (5 bases). Trimming cost V 8 bases and J 10 bases, with 21 bases left between them. This CDR3 is built from 15 residues. Germline CDR1 reads LNHDA; CDR2 reads SQIVND (reference sequence). This CDR3 reads CASHDQGMFRSPLHF. CDR3 nucleotides: TGTGCCAGTCATGACCAGGGTATGTTTCGCTCACCCCTCCACTTT.

The V and J genes are TRBV5-6 and TRBJ2-1; 8 bases are shared with TRBD2. Germline values: CDR1 SGHDT, CDR2 YYEEEE. J lost 6 bases, V lost 3 bases, and 8 bases had no gene match. The CDR3 has 15 residues. The CDR3 protein is CASSSGLGAVNEQFF. The CDR3 bases are TGTGCCAGCAGCTCGGGACTAGGAGCGGTCAATGAGCAGTTCTTC.